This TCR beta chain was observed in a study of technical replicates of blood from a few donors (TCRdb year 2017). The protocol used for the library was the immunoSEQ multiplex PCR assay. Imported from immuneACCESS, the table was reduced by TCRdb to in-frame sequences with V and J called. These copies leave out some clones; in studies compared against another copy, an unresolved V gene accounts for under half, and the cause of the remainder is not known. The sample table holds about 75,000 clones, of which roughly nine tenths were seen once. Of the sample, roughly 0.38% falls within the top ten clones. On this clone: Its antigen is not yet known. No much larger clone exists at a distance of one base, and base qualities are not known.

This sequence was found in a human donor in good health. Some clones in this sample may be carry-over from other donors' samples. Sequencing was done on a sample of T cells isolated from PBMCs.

The nucleotides read TGTGCCAGCATTATCGGACAGGGGGTAGAGACCCAGTACTTC. It translates as CASIIGQGVETQYF. The rearranged segments are TRBV27 and TRBJ2-5, with 10 central nucleotides matching TRBD1. Clipping removes 7 bases from V and 4 bases from J, with 6 as the unmatched junction base count. CDR1 is given as MNHEY and CDR2 as SMNVEV, both from the germline V gene (reference sequence). The CDR3, cysteine through phenylalanine, is 14 amino acids long. This entry keeps only the CDR3 DNA: 42 bases, framed from base 1.